These T cell receptor beta chains were read from a single sample in a study of cytomegalovirus exposure and HLA in healthy donors. Clones were read by immunoSEQ multiplex PCR, and TCRdb kept only the in-frame ones, dropping some. There are some 40,000 clones in the sample; approximately 84% occur only once, and approximately 3% lies in the top ten. The sample was PBMCs. Every receptor here comes from a man aged 50 to 59 in good health and CMV-seronegative. Both conserved end residues are part of each CDR3. A D gene is named only where the DNA matches it firmly. Some rows mark clone size as missing; the rest say once, few, many or name a class of expanded clone.

d_call j_call clone_size cdr3_length v_call cdr3_nt cdr3_aa
NA TRBJ2-1 NA 14 TRBV5-4 TGTGCCAGCAGCTTGCGGGTGAAATACAATGAGCAGTTCTTC CASSLRVKYNEQFF
NA TRBJ2-1 NA 16 TRBV6-6 TGTGCCAGCAGTTACTCGAGGCGGGGCGGGGACAATGAGCAGTTCTTC CASSYSRRGGDNEQFF
TRBD1 TRBJ2-2 NA 14 TRBV7-3 TGTGCCAGCAGCGCCCAACAGGGGGCCGGGGAGCTGTTTTTT CASSAQQGAGELFF
TRBD1 TRBJ2-7 few 17 TRBV19 TGTGCCAGTAGTCCGGCGATTTGGACAGGGAGCTCCTACGAGCAGTACTTC CASSPAIWTGSSYEQYF
NA TRBJ1-1 NA 14 TRBV2 TGTGCCAGCACCCAGCGCTTACTGAACACTGAAGCTTTCTTT CASTQRLLNTEAFF
NA TRBJ1-2 NA 14 TRBV5-1 TGCGCCAGCAGCCCCACCGAGGGATACTATGGCTACACCTTC CASSPTEGYYGYTF
NA TRBJ2-3 NA 14 TRBV4-3 TGCGCCAGCAGCCAAGAGGCTAGCACAGATACGCAGTATTTT CASSQEASTDTQYF
TRBD1 TRBJ1-1 NA 16 TRBV7-2 TGTGCCAGCAGCTTAGCGGGACAGGGGGCACGCACTGAAGCTTTCTTT CASSLAGQGARTEAFF
TRBD2 TRBJ2-5 few 15 TRBV5-1 TGCGCCAGCAGACAGAGGCCGGGAGGGGCAGAGACCCAGTACTTC CASRQRPGGAETQYF
NA TRBJ1-4 few 15 TRBV14 TGTGCCAGCAGCCGATCCCTCGGGTACAATGAAAAACTGTTTTTT CASSRSLGYNEKLFF
NA TRBJ2-7 NA 14 TRBV5-4 TGTGCCAGCAGCTTGGAGGGGGGGGAAAACGAGCAGTACTTC CASSLEGGENEQYF
TRBD1 TRBJ1-2 NA 13 TRBV14 TGTGCCAGCAGCCCGACAGGGGACTATGGCTACACCTTC CASSPTGDYGYTF
TRBD2 TRBJ2-2 NA 15 TRBV19 TGTGCCAGTAGTATTTCCGGGGGGGGCCGGGGGGAGCTGTTTTTT CASSISGGGRGELFF
TRBD2 TRBJ2-2 NA 15 TRBV7-8 TGTGCCAGCAGCTTCAGCGGGGGGACGGTCGGGGAGCTGTTTTTT CASSFSGGTVGELFF
TRBD1 TRBJ2-5 NA 17 TRBV4-2 TGTGCCAGCAGCCAAGAGATGGCAGGGGGCCTGCAAGAGACCCAGTACTTC CASSQEMAGGLQETQYF
NA TRBJ2-7 NA 15 TRBV4-2 TGTGCCAGCAGCCAAGGCCTCGGGACAACCTACGAGCAGTACTTC CASSQGLGTTYEQYF
NA TRBJ2-3 NA 15 TRBV28 TGTGCCAGCAGTGGGGTCGGGGAAGGGACAGATACGCAGTATTTT CASSGVGEGTDTQYF
NA TRBJ2-3 NA 16 TRBV5-5 TGTGCCAGCAGCAGCACAGGAATTTTTAGCACAGATACGCAGTATTTT CASSSTGIFSTDTQYF
TRBD1 TRBJ1-6 NA 16 TRBV25-1 TGTGCCAGCAGTGACCCCGGGACAGGGGGTCGATCACCCCTCCACTTT CASSDPGTGGRSPLHF
TRBD1 TRBJ2-2 NA 15 TRBV28 TGTGCCAGCAGTTGGACAGGGGTGAACACCGGGGAGCTGTTTTTT CASSWTGVNTGELFF
TRBD1 TRBJ2-2 NA 17 TRBV4-3 TGCGCCAGCAGCCAAGAGTGGAGCAGGGGGAAGACCGGGGAGCTGTTTTTT CASSQEWSRGKTGELFF
NA TRBJ1-2 NA 14 TRBV6-5 TGTGCCAGCAGTCTCGCTACAGGGTACTATGGCTACACCTTC CASSLATGYYGYTF
TRBD1 TRBJ2-7 once 14 TRBV10-3 TGTGCCATCAGTGAGAGACAGGGAAGGGAAGAGCAGTACTTC CAISERQGREEQYF
NA TRBJ2-2 NA 16 TRBV9 TGTGCCAGCAGCGTAGGGAACAGGGCACCCGCCGGGGAGCTGTTTTTT CASSVGNRAPAGELFF
NA TRBJ1-1 NA 15 TRBV6-6 TGTGCCAGCAGGGCCTTGGCAGGCGAGCACACTGAAGCTTTCTTT CASRALAGEHTEAFF
TRBD1 TRBJ2-5 NA 12 TRBV4-1 TGCGCCAGCAGCATGACAGGGGGAGAGCAGTACTTC CASSMTGGEQYF
NA TRBJ1-1 NA 15 TRBV18 TGTGCCAGCTCACCACAAGGGGTGGGGTCCACTGAAGCTTTCTTT CASSPQGVGSTEAFF
TRBD2 TRBJ2-2 NA 15 TRBV28 TGTGCCAGCAGCCTGGGGGGACTAAACACCGGGGAGCTGTTTTTT CASSLGGLNTGELFF
NA TRBJ1-1 NA 13 TRBV11-2 TGTGCCAGCAGCCCTATGGGCGTGACTGAAGCTTTCTTT CASSPMGVTEAFF